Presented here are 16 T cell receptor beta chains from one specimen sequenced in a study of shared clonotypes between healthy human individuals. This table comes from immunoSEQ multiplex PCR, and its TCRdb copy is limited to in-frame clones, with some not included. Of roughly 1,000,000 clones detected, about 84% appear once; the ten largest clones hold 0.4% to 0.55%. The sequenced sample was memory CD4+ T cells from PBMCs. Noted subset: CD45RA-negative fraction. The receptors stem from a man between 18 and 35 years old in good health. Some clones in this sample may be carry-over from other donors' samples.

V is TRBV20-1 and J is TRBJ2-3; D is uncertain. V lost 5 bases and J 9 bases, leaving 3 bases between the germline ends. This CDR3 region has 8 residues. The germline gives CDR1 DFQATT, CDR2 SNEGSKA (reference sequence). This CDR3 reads CSADTQYF. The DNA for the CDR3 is TGCAGTGCTGACACGCAGTATTTT.

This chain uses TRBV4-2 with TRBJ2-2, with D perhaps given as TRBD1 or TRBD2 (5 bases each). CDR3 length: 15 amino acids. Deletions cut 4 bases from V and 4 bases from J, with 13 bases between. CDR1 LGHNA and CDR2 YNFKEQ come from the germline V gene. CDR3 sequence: CASSPLGGPTGELFF. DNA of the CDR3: TGTGCCAGCAGCCCCCTTGGGGGTCCCACCGGGGAGCTGTTTTTT.

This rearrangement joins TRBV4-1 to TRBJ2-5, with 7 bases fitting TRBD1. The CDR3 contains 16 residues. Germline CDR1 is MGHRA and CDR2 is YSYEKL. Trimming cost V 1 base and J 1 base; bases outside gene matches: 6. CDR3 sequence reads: CASSQGQTGLQETQYF. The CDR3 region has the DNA TGCGCCAGCAGCCAAGGACAGACAGGGCTCCAAGAGACCCAGTACTTC.

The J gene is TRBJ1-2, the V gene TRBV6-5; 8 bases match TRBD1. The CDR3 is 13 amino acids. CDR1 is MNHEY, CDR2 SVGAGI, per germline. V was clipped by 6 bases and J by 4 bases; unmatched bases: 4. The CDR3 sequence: CASSPTGGYGYTF. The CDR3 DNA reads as TGTGCCAGCAGCCCCACAGGGGGCTATGGCTACACCTTC.

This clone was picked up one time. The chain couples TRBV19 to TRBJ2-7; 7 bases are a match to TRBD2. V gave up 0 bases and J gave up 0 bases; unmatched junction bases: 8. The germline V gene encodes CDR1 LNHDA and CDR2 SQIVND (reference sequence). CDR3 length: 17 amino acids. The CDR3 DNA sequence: TGTGCCAGTAGTATAGATAGTGGGACTACCGGCTCCTACGAGCAGTACTTC. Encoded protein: CASSIDSGTTGSYEQYF.

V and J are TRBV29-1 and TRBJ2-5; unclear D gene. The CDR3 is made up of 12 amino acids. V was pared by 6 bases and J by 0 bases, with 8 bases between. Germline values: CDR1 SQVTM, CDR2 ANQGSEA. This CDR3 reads CSVQKYQETQYF. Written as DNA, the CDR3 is TGCAGCGTCCAAAAGTACCAAGAGACCCAGTACTTC. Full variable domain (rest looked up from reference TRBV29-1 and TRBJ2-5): SAVISQKPSRDICQRGTSLTIQCQVDSQVTMMFWYRQQPGQSLTLIATANQGSEATYESGFVIDKFPISRPNLTFSTLTVSNMSPEDSSIYLCSVQKYQETQYFGPGTRLLVL.

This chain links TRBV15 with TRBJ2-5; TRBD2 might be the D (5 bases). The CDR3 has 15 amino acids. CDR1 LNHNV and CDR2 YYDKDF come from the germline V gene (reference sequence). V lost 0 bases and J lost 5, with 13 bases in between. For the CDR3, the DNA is TGTGCCACCAGCAGAGATAGGACGCCGGGGGAGACCCAGTACTTC. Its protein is CATSRDRTPGETQYF.

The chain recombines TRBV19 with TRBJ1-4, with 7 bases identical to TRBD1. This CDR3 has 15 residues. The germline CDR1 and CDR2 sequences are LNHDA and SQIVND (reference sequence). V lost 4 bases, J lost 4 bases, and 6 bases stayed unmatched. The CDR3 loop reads CASSTGQAYNEKLFF. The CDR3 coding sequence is TGTGCCAGTAGTACCGGACAGGCCTATAATGAAAAACTGTTTTTT.

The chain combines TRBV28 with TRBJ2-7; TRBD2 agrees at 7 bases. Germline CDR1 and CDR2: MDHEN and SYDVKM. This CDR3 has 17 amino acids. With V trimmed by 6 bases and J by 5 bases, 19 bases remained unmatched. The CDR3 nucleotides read TGTGCCAGCAGCCCCGTGAGGACGGCTAGCGGTGGCCACGAGCAGTACTTC. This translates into CASSPVRTASGGHEQYF.

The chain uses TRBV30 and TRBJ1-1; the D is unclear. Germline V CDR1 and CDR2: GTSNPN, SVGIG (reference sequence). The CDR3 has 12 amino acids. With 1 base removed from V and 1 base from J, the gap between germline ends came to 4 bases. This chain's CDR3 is CAWSGWNTEAFF. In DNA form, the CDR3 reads TGTGCCTGGAGTGGGTGGAACACTGAAGCTTTCTTT.

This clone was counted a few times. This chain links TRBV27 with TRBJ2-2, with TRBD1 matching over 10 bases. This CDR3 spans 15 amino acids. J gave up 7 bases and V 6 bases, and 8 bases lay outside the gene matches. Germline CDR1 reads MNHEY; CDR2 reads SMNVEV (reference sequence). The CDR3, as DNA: TGTGCCAGCAGCCGAACGACAGGGGGCTTCGGGGAGCTGTTTTTT. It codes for CASSRTTGGFGELFF.

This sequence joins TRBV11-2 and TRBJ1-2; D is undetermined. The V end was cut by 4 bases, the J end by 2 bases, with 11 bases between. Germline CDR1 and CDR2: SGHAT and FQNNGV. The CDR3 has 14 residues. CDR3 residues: CASSSAPENYGYTF. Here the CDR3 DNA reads TGTGCCAGCAGCTCCGCGCCCGAAAACTATGGCTACACCTTC.

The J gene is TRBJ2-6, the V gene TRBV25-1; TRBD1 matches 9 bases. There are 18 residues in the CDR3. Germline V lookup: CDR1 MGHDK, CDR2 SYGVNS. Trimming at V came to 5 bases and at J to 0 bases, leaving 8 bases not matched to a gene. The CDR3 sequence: CASSLGQGRNSGANVLTF. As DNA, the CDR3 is TGTGCCAGCAGTCTAGGACAGGGGAGGAACTCTGGGGCCAACGTCCTGACTTTC.

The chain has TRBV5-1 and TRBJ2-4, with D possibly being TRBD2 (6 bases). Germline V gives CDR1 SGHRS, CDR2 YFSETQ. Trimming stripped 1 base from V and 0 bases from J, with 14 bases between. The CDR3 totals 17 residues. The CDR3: CASSLSDRRGAKNIQYF. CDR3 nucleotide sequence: TGCGCCAGCAGCTTGTCGGATCGGAGGGGAGCCAAAAACATTCAGTACTTC.

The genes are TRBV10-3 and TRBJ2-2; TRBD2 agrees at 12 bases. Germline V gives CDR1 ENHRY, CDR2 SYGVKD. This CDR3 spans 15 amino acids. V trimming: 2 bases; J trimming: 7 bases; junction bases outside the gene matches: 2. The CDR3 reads CAISERLAGDGELFF. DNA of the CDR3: TGTGCCATCAGTGAGAGACTAGCGGGAGACGGGGAGCTGTTTTTT.

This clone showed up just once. DNA of the CDR3: TGTGCCAGCATGTTCGGGGACAGGGATGAAAAACTGTTTTTT. This encodes CASMFGDRDEKLFF. The chain joins TRBV13 to TRBJ1-4; 9 nucleotides align to TRBD1. Germline V gene lookup returns CDR1 PRHDT and CDR2 FYEKMQ (reference sequence). Trimming cost V 7 bases and J 6 bases; bases outside gene matches: 6. The CDR3 is made up of 14 amino acids.